The T cell receptor (beta chain) under discussion was sequenced for a study of blood T cell repertoires in COVID-19. Original methodology: Nucleated cell number was recorded as an estimate derived from reference gene primer amplification. Only in-frame clones appear in the TCRdb table, and some are missing; sequencing was by immunoSEQ multiplex PCR. That table furnishes V, J and clone size, whereas the DNA furnished D and trimming. The data hold approximately 94,000 clones, with roughly 79% observed a single time. This clone was observed a few times. The length of the CDR3 is 17 residues. The V gene end was trimmed by 4 bases and the J gene end by 4 bases; junction bases not matched to a gene: 16. The V gene's germline CDR1 is SEHNR and CDR2 FQNEAQ (reference sequence).

Sequenced: peripheral blood. The rearrangement uses TRBV7-9 and TRBJ2-7; TRBD1 matches at 7 bases. This receptor was taken from a woman between 65 and 79 years old with acute or convalescent COVID-19. The CDR3 DNA sequence: TGTGCCAGCAGCTCGCGGAGAGGGGACAGTACCCTTTACGAGCAGTACTTC. Translating it yields CASSSRRGDSTLYEQYF.